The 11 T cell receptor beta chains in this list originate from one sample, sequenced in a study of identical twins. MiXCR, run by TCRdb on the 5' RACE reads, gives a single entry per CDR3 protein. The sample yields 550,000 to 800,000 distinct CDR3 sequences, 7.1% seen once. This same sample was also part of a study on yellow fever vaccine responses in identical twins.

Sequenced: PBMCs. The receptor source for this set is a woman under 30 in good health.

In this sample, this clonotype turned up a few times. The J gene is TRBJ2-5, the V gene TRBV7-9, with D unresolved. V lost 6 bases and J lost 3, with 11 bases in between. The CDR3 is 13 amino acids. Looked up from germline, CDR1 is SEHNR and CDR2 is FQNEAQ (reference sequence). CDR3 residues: CASRQDGKETQYF. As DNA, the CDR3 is TGTGCCAGCAGACAAGACGGAAAAGAGACCCAGTACTTC. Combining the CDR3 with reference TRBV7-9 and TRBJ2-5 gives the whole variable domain DTGVSQNPRHKITKRGQNVTFRCDPISEHNRLYWYRQTLGQGPEFLTYFQNEAQLEKSRLLSDRFSAERPKGSFSTLEIQRTEQGDSAMYLCASRQDGKETQYFGPGTRLLVL.

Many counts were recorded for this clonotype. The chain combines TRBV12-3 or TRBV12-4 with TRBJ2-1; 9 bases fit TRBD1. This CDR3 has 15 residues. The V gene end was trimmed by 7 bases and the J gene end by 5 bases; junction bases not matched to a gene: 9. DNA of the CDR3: TGTGCCAGCACCCCCCGGGACAGGGCTAACAATGAGCAGTTCTTC. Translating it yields CASTPRDRANNEQFF.

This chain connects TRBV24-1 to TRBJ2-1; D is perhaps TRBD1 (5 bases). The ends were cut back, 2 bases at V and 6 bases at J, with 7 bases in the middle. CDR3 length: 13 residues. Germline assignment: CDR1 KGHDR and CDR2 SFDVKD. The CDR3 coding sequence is TGTGCCACCAGTGATTACAGGTCCAATGAGCAGTTCTTC. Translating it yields CATSDYRSNEQFF.

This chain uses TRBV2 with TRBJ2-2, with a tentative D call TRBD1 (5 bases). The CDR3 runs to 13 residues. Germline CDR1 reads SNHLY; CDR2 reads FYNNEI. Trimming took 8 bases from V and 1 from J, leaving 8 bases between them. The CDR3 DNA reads TGTGCCAGCGATGGACAGAACACCGGGGAGCTGTTTTTT. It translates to CASDGQNTGELFF.

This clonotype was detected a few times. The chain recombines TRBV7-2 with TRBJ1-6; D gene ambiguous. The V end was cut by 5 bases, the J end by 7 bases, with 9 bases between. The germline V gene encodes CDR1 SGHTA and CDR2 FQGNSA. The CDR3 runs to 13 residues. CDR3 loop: CASSPRGNSPLHF. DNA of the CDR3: TGTGCCAGCAGCCCAAGAGGGAATTCACCCCTCCACTTT.

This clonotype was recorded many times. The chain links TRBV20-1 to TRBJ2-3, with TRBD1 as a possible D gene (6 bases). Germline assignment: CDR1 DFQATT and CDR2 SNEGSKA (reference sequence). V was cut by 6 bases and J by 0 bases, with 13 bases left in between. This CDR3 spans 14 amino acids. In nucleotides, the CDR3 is TGCAGTGCCGCACAGGGTTATAGCACAGATACGCAGTATTTT. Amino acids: CSAAQGYSTDTQYF.

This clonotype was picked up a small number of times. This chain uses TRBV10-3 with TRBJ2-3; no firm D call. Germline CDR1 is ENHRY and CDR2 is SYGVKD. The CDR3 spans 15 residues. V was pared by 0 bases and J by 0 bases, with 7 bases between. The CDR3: CAISESVLSTDTQYF. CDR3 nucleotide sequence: TGTGCCATCAGTGAGTCCGTACTGAGCACAGATACGCAGTATTTT.

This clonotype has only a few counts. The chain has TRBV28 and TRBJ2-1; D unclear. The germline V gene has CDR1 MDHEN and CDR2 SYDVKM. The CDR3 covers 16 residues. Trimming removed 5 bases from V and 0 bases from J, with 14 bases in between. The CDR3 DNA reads TGTGCCAGCAGTCTCCCCGGGCCTAGCTCCTACAATGAGCAGTTCTTC. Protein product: CASSLPGPSSYNEQFF.

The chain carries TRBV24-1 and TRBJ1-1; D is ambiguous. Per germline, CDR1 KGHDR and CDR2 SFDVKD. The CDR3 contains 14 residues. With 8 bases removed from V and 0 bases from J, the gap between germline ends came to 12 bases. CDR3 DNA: TGTGCCACCATGGGAGGTGAGATGAACACTGAAGCTTTCTTT. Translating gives CATMGGEMNTEAFF.

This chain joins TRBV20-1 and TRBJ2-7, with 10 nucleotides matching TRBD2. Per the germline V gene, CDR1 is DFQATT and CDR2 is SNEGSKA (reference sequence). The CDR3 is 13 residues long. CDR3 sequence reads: CSQSSGSSGEQYF. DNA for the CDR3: TGCAGCCAGTCTAGCGGGAGTTCAGGCGAGCAGTACTTC.

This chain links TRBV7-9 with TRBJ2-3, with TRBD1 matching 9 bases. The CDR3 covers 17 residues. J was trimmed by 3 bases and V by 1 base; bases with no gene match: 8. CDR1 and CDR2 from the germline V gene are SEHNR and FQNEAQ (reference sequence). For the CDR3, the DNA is TGTGCCAGCAGCTTAGGAACAGGGGGCTTGGTGACAGATACGCAGTATTTT. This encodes CASSLGTGGLVTDTQYF. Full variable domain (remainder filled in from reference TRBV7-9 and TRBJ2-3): DTGVSQNPRHKITKRGQNVTFRCDPISEHNRLYWYRQTLGQGPEFLTYFQNEAQLEKSRLLSDRFSAERPKGSFSTLEIQRTEQGDSAMYLCASSLGTGGLVTDTQYFGPGTRLTVL.